Given below is one T cell receptor beta chain in context. What it binds is unknown. A sample-barcoded 5' primer and a J-beta primer mix were used in a second PCR of roughly 7 to 11 cycles. Each CDR3 protein is one row after TCRdb ran MiXCR on the 5' RACE reads. The table lists around 990,000 distinct CDR3 sequences, around 25% of them singletons. V lost 3 bases, J lost 4 bases, and 7 bases lay in between. CDR3 length: 13 amino acids. Looked up from germline, CDR1 is SGDLS and CDR2 is YYNGEE. The data derive from a study of blood T cells in healthy people across ages. Whole-study results and caveats: Versus aged donors, long-lived donors had higher diversity and more naive CD4+ cells. For the donors, CMV status was unknown and possibly confounded expanded clonotype changes.

The data were also submitted as part of a second study, on T cells of mothers and their children. According to that study: Sample barcodes and 2-4 random nucleotides came from the second PCR's M1S primer.

The rearrangement joins TRBV9 to TRBJ1-4, with D unclear. Sequenced sample: blood. This clonotype was sampled from a girl aged 2 to 10 in good health. As DNA, the CDR3 is TGTGCCAGCAGCGATGGCGTTAATGAAAAACTGTTTTTT. Its translation: CASSDGVNEKLFF.